This record concerns one TCR beta chain sequence. Its antigen is currently unknown. In the same sample, other DNA sequences code for this CDR3. The data originate from a study of cytomegalovirus exposure and HLA in healthy donors. Study results and limitations: Association of 15,000 to 20,000 TCR beta sequences with HLA alleles was found at 0.05 false discovery rate in a later analysis.

This CDR3 has 13 residues. The ends lost 3 bases at V and 5 bases at J; junction bases unmatched: 3. The germline gives CDR1 SGHRS, CDR2 YFSETQ. Researchers ran the PCR with 60 Vbeta and 13 Jbeta primers. The data were produced by immunoSEQ multiplex PCR, yet TCRdb's version contains in-frame clones alone and is incomplete. The data hold about 100,000 clones, with 76% observed a single time. The source of this sequence is a woman aged 55-69 years in good health and CMV-seropositive. This chain links TRBV5-1 with TRBJ1-1; 8 nucleotides match TRBD1. Sequencing was performed on PBMCs. The CDR3, as DNA: TGCGCCAGCAGCTCACAGGGGGGGACTGAAGCTTTCTTT. It encodes CASSSQGGTEAFF.